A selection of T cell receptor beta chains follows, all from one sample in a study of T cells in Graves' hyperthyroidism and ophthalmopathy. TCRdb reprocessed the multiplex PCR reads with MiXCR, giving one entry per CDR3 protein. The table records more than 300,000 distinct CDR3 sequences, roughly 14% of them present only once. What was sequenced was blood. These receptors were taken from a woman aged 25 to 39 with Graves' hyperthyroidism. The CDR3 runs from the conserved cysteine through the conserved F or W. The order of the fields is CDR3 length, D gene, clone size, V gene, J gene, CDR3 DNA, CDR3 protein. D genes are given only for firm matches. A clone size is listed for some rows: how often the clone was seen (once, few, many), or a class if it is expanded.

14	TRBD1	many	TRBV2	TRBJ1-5	TGTGCCAGCAGCGCCCGGGACAGGGGGTACCACCAGCATTTT	CASSARDRGYHQHF
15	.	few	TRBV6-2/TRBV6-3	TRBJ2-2	TGTGCCAGCAGAGAACAGGGTGCCCGCACCGGGGAGCTGTTTTTT	CASREQGARTGELFF
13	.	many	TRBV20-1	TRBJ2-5	TGCAGTGCTAGCCCCACGACGGCGGAGACCCAGTACTTC	CSASPTTAETQYF
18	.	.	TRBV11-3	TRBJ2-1	TGTGCCAGCAGCTTAGGGGCCCCTTCAGCGGACCTCTGGGATGAGCAGTTCTTC	CASSLGAPSADLWDEQFF
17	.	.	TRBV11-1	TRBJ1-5	TGCGCCAGCAGCCAGGACTGGCCGGGACAACTCGATCAGCCCCAGCATTTT	CASSQDWPGQLDQPQHF
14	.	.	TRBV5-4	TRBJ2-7	TGTGCCTCCCTCGACAGGCTGAACTCCTACGAGCAGTACTTC	CASLDRLNSYEQYF
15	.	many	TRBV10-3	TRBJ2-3	TGTGCCATCAGTGCTCGAGAGCCTTGGACAGATACGCAGTATTTT	CAISAREPWTDTQYF
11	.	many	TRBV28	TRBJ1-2	TGTGCCAGCAGTCCCTCGTGGGGCTACACCTTC	CASSPSWGYTF
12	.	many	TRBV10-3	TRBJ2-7	TGTGCCATCAGTTACAGGGATTACGAGCAGTACTTC	CAISYRDYEQYF
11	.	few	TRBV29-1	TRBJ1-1	TGCAGCGTTGGTTGGGATACTGAAGCTTTCTTT	CSVGWDTEAFF
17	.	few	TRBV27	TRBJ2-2	TGTGCCAGCAGTTTGGTGGTGCCGGCCTCGAACACCGGGGAGCTGTTTTTT	CASSLVVPASNTGELFF
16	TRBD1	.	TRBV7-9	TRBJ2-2	TGTGCCAGCAGCTTCGGGACGGGACAGATCACCGGGGAGCTGTTTTTT	CASSFGTGQITGELFF
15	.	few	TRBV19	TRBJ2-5	TGTGCCAGTAGTAGGAGGGGGGGAGACCAAGAGACCCAGTACTTC	CASSRRGGDQETQYF
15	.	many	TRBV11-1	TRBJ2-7	TGTGCCAGCAGCTTAAAAGGGTTCGTATCCTACGAGCAGTACTTC	CASSLKGFVSYEQYF
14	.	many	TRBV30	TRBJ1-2	TGTGCCGGGTCCGGGACGCGGGCTCGCGGTGGCTACACCTTC	CAGSGTRARGGYTF
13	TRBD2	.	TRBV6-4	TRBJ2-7	TGTGCCAGCAGTTCGGGAGGTCTGAACGAGCAGTACTTC	CASSSGGLNEQYF
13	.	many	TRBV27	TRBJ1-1	TGTGCCAGCAGTTCGGCCAGAAACACTGAAGCTTTCTTT	CASSSARNTEAFF
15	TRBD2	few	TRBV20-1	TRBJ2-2	TGCAGTGGACGTCGCGGGAGTGGAGGGACCGGGGAGCTGTTTTTT	CSGRRGSGGTGELFF